This TCR beta chain was recovered during a study of vaccination effects on CD4 cells after COVID-19. This clone is categorized as medium-sized. The antigen remains undetermined. Researchers isolated CD4+ T cells once approximately eleven days of culture had elapsed. The person had PCR-confirmed SARS-CoV-2 infection between March and December 2020. Either the mRNA-1273 or the BNT162b2 vaccine was given to participants as two doses. Half of the medium was exchanged for IL-2 medium on both days 3 and 7. The data were produced by immunoSEQ multiplex PCR, yet TCRdb's version contains in-frame clones alone and is incomplete. In the table there are around 50,000 clones, about four fifths of which are singletons. The sequencing used CD4+ T cells from PBMCs cultured without peptide, collected after COVID-19 vaccination. The receptor was derived from a human donor who had a prior SARS-CoV-2 infection.

The CDR3 region is CASGGNEQFF. The CDR3 nucleotides are TGTGCCAGCGGGGGCAATGAGCAGTTCTTC. V usage is TRBV2 and J usage is TRBJ2-1, with D possibly called TRBD1 or TRBD2 (5 bases each). V dropped 8 bases and J dropped 6 bases, with 5 bases sitting between them. CDR1 and CDR2 from the germline V gene are SNHLY and FYNNEI. CDR3 size: 10 residues.